Sequencing of this TCR beta chain was carried out in a study of blood T cell repertoires in COVID-19. Study as a whole: Sites across the United States, Italy and Spain contributed samples from acute and convalescent COVID-19. From T cells, B-cell-depleted T cells, or PBMCs came the material, which was cDNA or gDNA.

This CDR3 has 13 residues. Germline CDR1 and CDR2: SGHRS and YFSETQ. The V end lost 6 bases, the J end lost 5 bases, and 11 bases lay between the germline ends. Authors' methods: Amplifying reference gene primers gave estimates of nucleated cell counts. Repertoires were generated with immunoSEQ multiplex PCR, while TCRdb's copy carries only in-frame clones and drops some. V and J calls and clone size are given by that table; D and trimming were obtained from the DNA. Of about 110,000 clones detected, approximately 86% appear once; the ten largest clones hold roughly 1%. This chain links TRBV5-1 with TRBJ2-2, with D maybe TRBD1 (5 bases). This clonotype originated in a woman aged 50 to 65 with active or convalescent COVID-19. Sequencing input: peripheral blood. CDR3 residues: CASTGWQTGELFF. The CDR3 nucleotides are TGCGCCAGCACAGGGTGGCAAACCGGGGAGCTGTTTTTT.